This T cell receptor beta chain was sequenced for a study of identical twins. Regarding the study as a whole: Modeled out-of-frame TCR alpha sharing in monozygotic twins fell below observed levels.

In its sample, this clonotype was seen a few times. Antigen: not known. The V gene end was trimmed by 2 bases and the J gene end by 5 bases; junction bases not matched to a gene: 15. Germline CDR1 and CDR2: MDHEN and SYDVKM. The CDR3 extends over 18 amino acids. One entry per CDR3 protein, called by TCRdb with MiXCR from the 5' RACE reads. The repertoire holds 1.5 million to 2 million distinct CDR3 sequences, with around a third as singletons. The chain recombines TRBV28 with TRBJ2-3; 8 bases are a match to TRBD2. The receptor was derived from a newborn girl in good health. The specimen was cord blood. The CDR3, as DNA: TGTGCCAGCAGTTTAAGTTCTCTGGCGGGAGGATCGGTAGATACGCAGTATTTT. Residues: CASSLSSLAGGSVDTQYF.